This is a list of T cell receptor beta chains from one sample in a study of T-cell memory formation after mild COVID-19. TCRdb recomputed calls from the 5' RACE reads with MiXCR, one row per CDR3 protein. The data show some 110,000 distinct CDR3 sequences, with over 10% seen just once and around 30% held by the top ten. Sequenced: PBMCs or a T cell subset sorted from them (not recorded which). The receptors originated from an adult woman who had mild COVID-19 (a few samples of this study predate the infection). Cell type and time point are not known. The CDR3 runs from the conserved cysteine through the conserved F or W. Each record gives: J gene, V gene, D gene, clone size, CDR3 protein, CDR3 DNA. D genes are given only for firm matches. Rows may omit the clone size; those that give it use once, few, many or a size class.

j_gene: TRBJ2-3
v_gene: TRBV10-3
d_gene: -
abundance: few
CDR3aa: CAISESGTGRTDTQYF
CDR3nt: TGTGCCATCAGTGAATCCGGGACGGGGCGCACAGATACGCAGTATTTT

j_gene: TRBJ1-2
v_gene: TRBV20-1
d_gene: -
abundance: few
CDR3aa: CSARGPNYGYTF
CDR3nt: TGCAGTGCTAGGGGACCAAACTATGGCTACACCTTC

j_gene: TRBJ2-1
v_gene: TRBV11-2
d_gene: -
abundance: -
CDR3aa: CASSPADISNEQFF
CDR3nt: TGTGCCAGCAGCCCCGCCGACATTTCCAATGAGCAGTTCTTC

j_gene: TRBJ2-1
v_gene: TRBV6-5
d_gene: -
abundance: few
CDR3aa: CASRLMGHNEQFF
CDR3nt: TGTGCCAGCAGACTAATGGGACACAATGAGCAGTTCTTC

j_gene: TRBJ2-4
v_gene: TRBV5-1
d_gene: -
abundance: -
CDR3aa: CASSLAGGAKNIQYF
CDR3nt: TGCGCCAGCAGCTTGGCCGGGGGAGCCAAAAACATTCAGTACTTC

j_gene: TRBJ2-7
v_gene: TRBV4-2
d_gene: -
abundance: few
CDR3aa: CASSQESAGSYEQYF
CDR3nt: TGTGCCAGCAGCCAAGAGTCGGCAGGCTCCTACGAGCAGTACTTC

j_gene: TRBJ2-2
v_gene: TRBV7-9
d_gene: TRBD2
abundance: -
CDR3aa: CASSLGPSGDHNTGELFF
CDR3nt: TGTGCCAGCAGCTTGGGTCCTAGCGGGGATCATAACACCGGGGAGCTGTTTTTT

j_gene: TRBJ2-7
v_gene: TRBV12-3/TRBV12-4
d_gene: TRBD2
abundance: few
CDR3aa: CASSFSSGGFYEQYF
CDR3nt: TGTGCCAGCAGCTTTTCTAGCGGGGGGTTTTACGAGCAGTACTTC

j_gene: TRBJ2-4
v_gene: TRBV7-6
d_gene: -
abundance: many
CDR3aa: CASGHGNIQYF
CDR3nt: TGTGCCAGCGGGCACGGAAACATTCAGTACTTC

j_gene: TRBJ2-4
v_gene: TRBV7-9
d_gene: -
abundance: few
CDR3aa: CASSLAPTNQNIQYF
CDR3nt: TGTGCCAGCAGCTTAGCCCCGACGAACCAAAACATTCAGTACTTC

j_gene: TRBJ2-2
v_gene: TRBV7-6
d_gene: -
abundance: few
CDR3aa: CASSQGTNTGELFF
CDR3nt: TGTGCCAGCAGCCAGGGGACCAACACCGGGGAGCTGTTTTTT

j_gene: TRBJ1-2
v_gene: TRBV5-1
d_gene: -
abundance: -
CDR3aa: CASSLEGEGGYGYTF
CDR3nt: TGCGCCAGCAGCTTGGAGGGTGAAGGGGGCTATGGCTACACCTTC

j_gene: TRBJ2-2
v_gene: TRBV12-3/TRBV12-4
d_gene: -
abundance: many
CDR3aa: CASRISGHPATGELFF
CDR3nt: TGTGCCAGCAGAATTTCGGGACACCCTGCCACCGGGGAGCTGTTTTTT

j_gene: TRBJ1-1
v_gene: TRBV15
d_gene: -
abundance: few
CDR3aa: CATSRDGGTEAFF
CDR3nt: TGTGCCACCAGCAGAGATGGGGGCACTGAAGCTTTCTTT

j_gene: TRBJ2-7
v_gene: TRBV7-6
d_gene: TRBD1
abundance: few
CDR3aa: CASSLEGQPQYEQYF
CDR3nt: TGTGCCAGCAGCTTAGAGGGACAGCCACAATACGAGCAGTACTTC

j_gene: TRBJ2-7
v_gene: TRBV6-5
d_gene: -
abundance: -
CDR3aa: CASSKDIYEQYF
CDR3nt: TGTGCCAGCAGCAAAGACATCTACGAGCAGTACTTC

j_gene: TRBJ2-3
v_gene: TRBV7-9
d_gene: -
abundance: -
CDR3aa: CASSHDTDTQYF
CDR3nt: TGTGCCAGCAGCCACGACACAGATACGCAGTATTTT

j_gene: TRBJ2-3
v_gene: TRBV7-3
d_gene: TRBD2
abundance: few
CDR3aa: CASSTSGSRADTQYF
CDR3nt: TGTGCCAGCAGTACTAGCGGGAGCAGAGCAGATACGCAGTATTTT

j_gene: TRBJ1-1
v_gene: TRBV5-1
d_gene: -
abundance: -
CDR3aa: CASSLGAGTEAFF
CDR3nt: TGCGCCAGCAGCCTCGGAGCGGGCACTGAAGCTTTCTTT

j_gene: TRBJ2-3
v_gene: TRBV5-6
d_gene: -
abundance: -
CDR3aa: CASSEGGTSTDTQYF
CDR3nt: TGTGCCAGCAGCGAGGGGGGGACGAGCACAGATACGCAGTATTTT

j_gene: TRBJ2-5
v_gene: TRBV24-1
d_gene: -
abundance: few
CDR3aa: CATSDSLTGPRDF
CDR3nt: TGTGCCACCAGTGATAGTTTGACGGGACCGAGGGACTTC

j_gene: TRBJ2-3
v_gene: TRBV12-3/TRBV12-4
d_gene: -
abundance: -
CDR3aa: CASSLVGGPADTQYF
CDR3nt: TGTGCCAGCAGTTTAGTGGGGGGGCCCGCAGATACGCAGTATTTT

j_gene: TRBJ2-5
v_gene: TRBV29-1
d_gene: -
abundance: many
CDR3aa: CSVEGRGETQYF
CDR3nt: TGCAGCGTTGAGGGTCGAGGAGAGACCCAGTACTTC

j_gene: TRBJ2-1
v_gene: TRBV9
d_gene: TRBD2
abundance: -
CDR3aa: CASSPSTSGSFHEQFF
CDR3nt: TGTGCCAGCAGCCCGTCGACTAGCGGGAGCTTCCATGAGCAGTTCTTC

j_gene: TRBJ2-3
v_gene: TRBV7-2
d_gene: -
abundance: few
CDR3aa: CASSRGGSDTQYF
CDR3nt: TGTGCCAGCAGTCGAGGGGGTTCGGATACGCAGTATTTT

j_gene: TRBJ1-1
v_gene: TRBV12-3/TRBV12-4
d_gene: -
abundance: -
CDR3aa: CASRGLPLNTEAFF
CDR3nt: TGTGCCAGCAGGGGGTTGCCCCTGAACACTGAAGCTTTCTTT

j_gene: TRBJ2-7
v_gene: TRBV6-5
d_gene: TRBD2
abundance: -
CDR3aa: CASSYERGSYEQYF
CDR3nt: TGTGCCAGCAGTTACGAGCGGGGGTCCTACGAGCAGTACTTC

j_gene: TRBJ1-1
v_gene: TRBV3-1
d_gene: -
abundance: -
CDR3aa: CASSRAGYPEAFF
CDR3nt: TGTGCCAGCAGCCGCGCAGGGTATCCTGAAGCTTTCTTT

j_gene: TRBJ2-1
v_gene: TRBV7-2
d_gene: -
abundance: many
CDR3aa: CASSLASASSYNEQFF
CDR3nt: TGTGCCAGCAGCTTAGCTAGCGCGAGCTCCTACAATGAGCAGTTCTTC

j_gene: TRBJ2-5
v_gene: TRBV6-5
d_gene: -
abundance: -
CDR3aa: CASSQIAQETQYF
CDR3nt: TGTGCCAGCAGTCAAATCGCGCAAGAGACCCAGTACTTC

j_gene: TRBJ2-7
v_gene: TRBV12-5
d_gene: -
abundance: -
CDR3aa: CASGQHLDEQYF
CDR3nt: TGTGCTAGTGGTCAACACTTGGACGAGCAGTACTTC

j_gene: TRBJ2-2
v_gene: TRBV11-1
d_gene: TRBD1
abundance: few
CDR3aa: CASSFGTGGFGELFF
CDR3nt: TGTGCCAGCAGCTTTGGGACAGGGGGCTTCGGGGAGCTGTTTTTT

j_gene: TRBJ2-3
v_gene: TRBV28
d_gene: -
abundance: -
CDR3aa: CASSFMSGTDTQYF
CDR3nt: TGTGCCAGCAGTTTTATGAGCGGCACAGATACGCAGTATTTT

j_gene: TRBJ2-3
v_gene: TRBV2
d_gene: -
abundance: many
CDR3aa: CASSGESSSTDTQYF
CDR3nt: TGTGCCAGCAGTGGAGAGTCCTCTAGCACAGATACGCAGTATTTT

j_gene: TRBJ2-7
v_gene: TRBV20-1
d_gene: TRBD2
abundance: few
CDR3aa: CSAGVEVAGDFWQYF
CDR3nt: TGCAGTGCTGGGGTGGAGGTAGCGGGAGATTTTTGGCAGTACTTC

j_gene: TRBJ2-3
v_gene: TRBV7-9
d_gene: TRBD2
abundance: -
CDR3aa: CASSFFRGGTDTQYF
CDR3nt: TGTGCCAGCAGCTTTTTTCGCGGGGGGACAGATACGCAGTATTTT

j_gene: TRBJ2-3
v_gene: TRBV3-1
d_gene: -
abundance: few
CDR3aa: CASSQDTQSTDTQYF
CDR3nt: TGTGCCAGCAGCCAAGATACCCAGAGCACAGATACGCAGTATTTT

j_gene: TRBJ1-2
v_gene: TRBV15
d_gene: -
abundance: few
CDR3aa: CATSNRAGQNGYTF
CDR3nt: TGTGCCACCAGCAACCGGGCCGGTCAAAATGGCTACACCTTC

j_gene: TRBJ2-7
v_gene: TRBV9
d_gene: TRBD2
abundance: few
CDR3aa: CASSRDYGFSYEQYF
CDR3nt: TGTGCCAGCAGCCGGGACTATGGGTTCTCCTACGAGCAGTACTTC

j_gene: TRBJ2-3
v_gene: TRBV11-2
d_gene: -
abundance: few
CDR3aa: CASNTGNRDTQYF
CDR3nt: TGTGCCAGCAACACAGGGAACCGGGATACGCAGTATTTT

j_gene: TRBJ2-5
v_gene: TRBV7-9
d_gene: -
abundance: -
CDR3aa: CASSPQIEEGETQYF
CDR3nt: TGTGCCAGCAGCCCCCAAATAGAGGAGGGGGAGACCCAGTACTTC

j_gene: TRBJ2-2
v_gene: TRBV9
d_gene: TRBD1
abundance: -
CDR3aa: CASSPHLRTGVLSANTGELFF
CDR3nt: TGTGCCAGCAGCCCCCACCTAAGGACAGGGGTCCTGTCGGCGAACACCGGGGAGCTGTTTTTT

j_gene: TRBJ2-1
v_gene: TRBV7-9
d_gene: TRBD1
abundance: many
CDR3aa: CASSFQPGQGYNEQFF
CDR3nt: TGTGCCAGCAGCTTCCAACCGGGACAGGGTTACAATGAGCAGTTCTTC

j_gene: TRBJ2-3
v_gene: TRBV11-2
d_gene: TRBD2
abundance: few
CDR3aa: CASSSRTSGYTDTQYF
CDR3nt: TGTGCCAGCAGCTCCAGGACTAGCGGTTACACAGATACGCAGTATTTT

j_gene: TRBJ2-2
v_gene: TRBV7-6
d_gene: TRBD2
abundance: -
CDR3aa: CASSLAGTSGSPGELFF
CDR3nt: TGTGCCAGCAGCTTAGCAGGGACTAGCGGGAGCCCCGGGGAGCTGTTTTTT

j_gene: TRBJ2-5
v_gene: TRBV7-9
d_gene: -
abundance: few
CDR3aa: CASSSLDTYQETQYF
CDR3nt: TGTGCCAGCAGCTCGTTGGACACATACCAAGAGACCCAGTACTTC

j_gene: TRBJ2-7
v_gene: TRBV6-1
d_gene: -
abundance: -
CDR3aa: CASSESDLTPGEQYF
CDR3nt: TGTGCCAGCAGTGAATCGGATCTTACCCCGGGGGAGCAGTACTTC

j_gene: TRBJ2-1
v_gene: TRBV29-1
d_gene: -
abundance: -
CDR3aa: CSGTDTTMRQFF
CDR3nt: TGCAGCGGTACCGACACTACAATGAGGCAGTTCTTC

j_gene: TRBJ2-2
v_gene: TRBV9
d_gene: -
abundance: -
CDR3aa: CASSVSLRNTGELFF
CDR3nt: TGTGCCAGCAGCGTATCTCTACGGAACACCGGGGAGCTGTTTTTT

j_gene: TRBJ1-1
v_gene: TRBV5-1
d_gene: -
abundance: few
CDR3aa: CASSWGDGNEAFF
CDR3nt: TGCGCCAGCAGCTGGGGGGACGGGAATGAAGCTTTCTTT

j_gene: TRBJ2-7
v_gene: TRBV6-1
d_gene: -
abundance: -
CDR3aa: CASRWTASSYEQYF
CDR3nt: TGTGCCAGCAGGTGGACAGCGAGCTCCTACGAGCAGTACTTC

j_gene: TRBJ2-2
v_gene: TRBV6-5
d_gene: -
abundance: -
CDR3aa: CASSYDSDTGELFF
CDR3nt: TGTGCCAGCAGTTACGACAGTGACACCGGGGAGCTGTTTTTT

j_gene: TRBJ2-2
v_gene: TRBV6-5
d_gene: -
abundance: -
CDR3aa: CASSHGRADYTGELFF
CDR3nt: TGTGCCAGCAGCCACGGACGAGCGGATTACACCGGGGAGCTGTTTTTT

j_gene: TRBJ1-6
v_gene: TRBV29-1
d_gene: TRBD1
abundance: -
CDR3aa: CSARTGVENSPLHF
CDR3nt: TGCAGCGCCAGGACAGGTGTGGAAAATTCACCCCTCCACTTT

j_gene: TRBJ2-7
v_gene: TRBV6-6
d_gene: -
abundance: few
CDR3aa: CASTKRDSSYEQYF
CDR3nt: TGTGCCAGCACTAAACGTGACAGCTCCTACGAGCAGTACTTC

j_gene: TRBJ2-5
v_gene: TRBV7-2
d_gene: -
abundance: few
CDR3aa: CASSLASVYSVYQETQYF
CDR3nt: TGTGCCAGCAGCTTAGCGTCAGTATATTCGGTGTACCAAGAGACCCAGTACTTC

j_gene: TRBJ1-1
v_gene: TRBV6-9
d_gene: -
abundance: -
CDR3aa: CASRETGEAFF
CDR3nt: TGTGCCAGCAGGGAGACAGGAGAAGCTTTCTTT

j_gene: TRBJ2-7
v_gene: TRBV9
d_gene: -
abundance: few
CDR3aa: CASSVGPPYEQYF
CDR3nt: TGTGCCAGCAGCGTCGGACCCCCCTACGAGCAGTACTTC

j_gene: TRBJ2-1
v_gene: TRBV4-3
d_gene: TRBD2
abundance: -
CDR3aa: CASSQDTSVNEQFF
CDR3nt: TGCGCCAGCAGCCAAGATACTAGCGTGAATGAGCAGTTCTTC